This T cell receptor (beta chain) was identified during a study of T-cell reconstitution after alpha-beta-depleted transplantation in children. This clonotype was observed at least ten times. Its antigen is not identified. A TCRbeta library incorporating unique molecular identifiers was prepared. Each CDR3 protein gets one entry after TCRdb re-called the PCR reads with MiXCR. Here the sample spans 440,000 or so distinct CDR3 sequences, roughly 44% being singletons. Overall study findings and caveats: Several hundred expanded graft clones reportedly gave rise to the alpha-beta T cells present about two months after transplant. T-cell counts and diversity at one year post-transplant came mainly from newly produced T cells. Recipient T cells and thymic progenitors that survived gave rise to the high TCRbeta diversity observed at day 60 in some patients.

CDR3 length: 13 residues. V lost 6 bases, J lost 6 bases, and 11 bases lay in between. Specimen: PBMCs, collected before TCRalphabeta/CD19-depleted stem cell transplant. The rearrangement joins TRBV12-3 or TRBV12-4 to TRBJ2-2; D possibly corresponds to TRBD1 (6 bases). This clonotype was obtained from a girl aged 2-15 years with aplastic anemia, due to receive a stem cell transplant. The CDR3 loop reads CASSRDMAGELFF. In DNA form, the CDR3 reads TGTGCCAGCAGCCGGGACATGGCCGGGGAGCTGTTTTTT.